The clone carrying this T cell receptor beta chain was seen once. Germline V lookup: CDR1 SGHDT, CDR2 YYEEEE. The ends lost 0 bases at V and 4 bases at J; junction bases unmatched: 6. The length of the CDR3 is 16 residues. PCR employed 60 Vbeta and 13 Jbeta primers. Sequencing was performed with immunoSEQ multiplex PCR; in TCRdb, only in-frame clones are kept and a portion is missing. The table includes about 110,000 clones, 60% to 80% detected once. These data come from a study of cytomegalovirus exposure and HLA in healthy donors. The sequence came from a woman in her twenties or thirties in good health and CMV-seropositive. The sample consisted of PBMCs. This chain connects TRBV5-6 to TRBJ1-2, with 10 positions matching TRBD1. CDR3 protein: CASSLGGQGGIYGYTF. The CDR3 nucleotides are TGTGCCAGCAGCTTGGGCGGACAGGGGGGTATCTATGGCTACACCTTC. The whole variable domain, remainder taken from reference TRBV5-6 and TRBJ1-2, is DAGVTQSPTHLIKTRGQQVTLRCSPKSGHDTVSWYQQALGQGPQFIFQYYEEEERQRGNFPDRFSGHQFPNYSSELNVNALLLGDSALYLCASSLGGQGGIYGYTFGSGTRLTVV.